This T cell receptor (beta chain) was identified during a study of blood T cell repertoires in COVID-19. Study overall: COVID-19 samples from acute and convalescent phases originated in the United States, Italy and Spain. In each case, the material was cDNA or gDNA derived from T cells, B-cell-depleted T cells, or PBMCs.

Ages ranged from roughly 18 to 95 years, with residence in 24 US areas. Allocation to cohorts depended on clinical history reported by the participants. Germline V CDR1 and CDR2: MNHEY, SMNVEV (reference sequence). Trimming stripped 6 bases from V and 0 bases from J, with 8 bases between. The CDR3 is made up of 13 amino acids. Only one count was recorded for this clone. The assay was immunoSEQ multiplex PCR, and TCRdb's table has in-frame clones only and misses some. The sample lists about 280,000 clones; roughly 89% were seen once. What was sequenced was PBMCs or T cells enriched from blood (not recorded which). The TCR originated in a woman aged 40 to 55 who had recovered from COVID-19. The rearrangement joins TRBV27 to TRBJ1-1, with D uncertain. The CDR3 protein is CASRPGLNTEAFF. In DNA form, the CDR3 reads TGTGCCAGCAGACCCGGGTTGAACACTGAAGCTTTCTTT.